This T cell receptor beta chain was captured in a study of cytomegalovirus exposure and HLA in healthy donors. As for the study in general: Of all 400 or so donors who were genotyped, about 80% belonged to the Caucasian-associated ancestry cluster.

The CDR3 has 13 amino acids. Germline assignment: CDR1 MNHEY and CDR2 SMNVEV (reference sequence). J lost 14 bases, V lost 2 bases, and 6 bases had no gene match. Study outcomes and limitations: Reports showed the classifier diagnosing cytomegalovirus status with high specificity and sensitivity. Testing in vitro showed a few CMV-associated chains specific for CMV antigens. Sequencing likely produced, as an artifact, a cluster of highly shared sequence variants.

Notes on this clone: Its specificity is not known.

With 60 Vbeta and 13 Jbeta primers, the PCR was carried out. Libraries were prepared by immunoSEQ multiplex PCR; TCRdb keeps only in-frame clonotypes and omits some of them. This table lists around 50,000 clones. This clonotype was sampled from a male donor in good health and CMV-seropositive. The V and J genes are TRBV27 and TRBJ1-6; 7 nucleotides match TRBD1. The sample consisted of PBMCs. CDR3 residues: CASSLRQGFTLHF. In nucleotides, the CDR3 is TGTGCCAGCAGTTTAAGACAGGGTTTCACCCTCCACTTT.